The next 13 T cell receptor beta chains were all read from a single sample in a study of T cells after yellow fever vaccination. Each CDR3 protein is one row after TCRdb ran MiXCR on the 5' RACE reads. Among roughly 120,000 distinct CDR3 sequences listed, 7.2% were seen once. The input for sequencing was CD4+ T cells sorted from PBMCs, taken around 45 days after the first yellow fever vaccination. These receptors were obtained from a man aged 18 to 30 who received the YFV17D yellow fever vaccine.

This clonotype was recorded a few times. The chain couples TRBV5-1 to TRBJ2-2; D may match TRBD1 or TRBD2 (6 bases each). V was trimmed by 3 bases and J by 6 bases, leaving 18 bases between them. Germline V gene data show CDR1 as SGHRS and CDR2 as YFSETQ. This CDR3 comprises 16 residues. The CDR3 DNA is TGCGCCAGCAGCTCGGGGGACACCTTCTCCCCCGGGGAGCTGTTTTTT. This sequence encodes CASSSGDTFSPGELFF.

This clonotype was observed at least ten times. This sequence joins TRBV10-2 and TRBJ2-3; D is perhaps TRBD1 or TRBD2 (6 bases each). The CDR3 covers 14 residues. Trimming cost V 6 bases and J 4 bases, with 14 bases left between them. CDR1 and CDR2 from the germline V gene are WSHSY and SAAADI. The CDR3 nucleotides read TGCGCCAGCAGGCCTGTAGGGGGGCCAGATACGCAGTATTTT. It is translated as CASRPVGGPDTQYF.

The CDR3 coding sequence is TGCGCCAGCAGCTTGAAGGGACGTGGATCTAGCAGTTGGGTGGTCACAGATACGCAGTATTTT. The encoded protein is CASSLKGRGSSSWVVTDTQYF. The rearrangement joins TRBV5-1 to TRBJ2-3, with D perhaps being TRBD1 or TRBD2 (5 bases each). The CDR3 totals 21 residues. V was trimmed by 1 base and J by 2 bases, leaving 29 bases between them. Germline V gene sequence: CDR1 SGHRS, CDR2 YFSETQ.

This clonotype has a count of ten or more. The chain employs TRBV7-2 and TRBJ1-5; no reliable D call. Per germline, CDR1 SGHTA and CDR2 FQGNSA. The CDR3 covers 14 residues. V lost 3 bases and J lost 5, with 11 bases in between. Written as DNA, the CDR3 is TGTGCCAGCAGCTTTTCCACCCAAGATCAGCCCCAGCATTTT. Its translation is CASSFSTQDQPQHF.

This clonotype was seen ten or more times. The chain combines TRBV5-1 with TRBJ2-5; no reliable D call. The CDR3 contains 13 residues. Trimming removed 1 base from V and 5 bases from J, with 9 bases in between. Germline V gives CDR1 SGHRS, CDR2 YFSETQ. The CDR3 bases are TGCGCCAGCAGCTTGATGGCTCGGGAGACCCAGTACTTC. Translating gives CASSLMARETQYF.

The rearrangement joins TRBV5-1 to TRBJ2-3, with D unclear. The CDR3 runs to 16 residues. V shed 4 bases and J shed 1 base, with 16 bases lying between them. CDR1 and CDR2 (germline): SGHRS, YFSETQ. The CDR3 DNA follows: TGCGCCAGCAGCGAATCCTGGGGTAGTGGCACAGATACGCAGTATTTT. It is translated as CASSESWGSGTDTQYF.

This clonotype came up many times. The V call is TRBV28, the J call TRBJ2-4; 9 positions agree with TRBD2. The V segment lost 6 bases and the J segment 0 bases; nucleotides outside the gene matches: 9. This CDR3 has 17 amino acids. Germline-derived CDR1 and CDR2 are MDHEN and SYDVKM. CDR3 sequence: CASRPSLAGRAKNIQYF. The CDR3 DNA reads as TGTGCCAGCAGACCCTCCCTAGCGGGGAGAGCCAAAAACATTCAGTACTTC.

This clonotype was counted many times. This chain links TRBV5-1 with TRBJ1-1, with no clear D. The CDR3 is made up of 14 amino acids. V lost 0 bases and J lost 0, with 6 bases in between. Per germline, CDR1 SGHRS and CDR2 YFSETQ. The CDR3 bases are TGCGCCAGCAGCTTGGATGGCTTGAACACTGAAGCTTTCTTT. This translates into CASSLDGLNTEAFF.

This chain connects TRBV4-2 to TRBJ2-3; D gene ambiguous. This CDR3 has 13 amino acids. V was clipped by 0 bases and J by 3 bases, with 4 bases between them. Germline loops: CDR1 LGHNA, CDR2 YNFKEQ. The DNA of the CDR3 is TGTGCCAGCAGCCAAGATAGAACAGATACGCAGTATTTT. This codes for CASSQDRTDTQYF.

This clonotype has a count of ten or more. The chain is built from TRBV7-3 and TRBJ2-3, with D unresolved. V was pared by 4 bases and J by 3 bases, with 11 bases between. The length of the CDR3 is 14 residues. Germline CDR1 and CDR2: SGHTA and FQGTGA. This CDR3 is CASSSIGGTDTQYF. In nucleotides, the CDR3 is TGTGCCAGCAGCTCGATCGGTGGAACAGATACGCAGTATTTT. The full variable domain, its missing parts supplied by reference TRBV7-3 and TRBJ2-3, is GAGVSQTPSNKVTEKGKYVELRCDPISGHTALYWYRQSLGQGPEFLIYFQGTGAADDSGLPNDRFFAVRPEGSVSTLKIQRTERGDSAVYLCASSSIGGTDTQYFGPGTRLTVL.

Many counts were recorded for this clonotype. The chain joins TRBV15 to TRBJ2-3; D perhaps matches TRBD1 (5 bases). CDR3 length: 15 amino acids. Germline V gives CDR1 LNHNV, CDR2 YYDKDF (reference sequence). V gave up 2 bases and J gave up 4 bases, with 13 bases separating them. The CDR3 reads CATSRRQGGADTQYF. CDR3 in DNA: TGTGCCACCAGCAGACGGCAGGGTGGCGCAGATACGCAGTATTTT.

Ten or more counts support this clonotype. The CDR3 region has the DNA TGCGCCAGCAGCTTGGGAGGGGCAGATAACACTGAAGCTTTCTTT. Its protein is CASSLGGADNTEAFF. The V call is TRBV5-1, the J call TRBJ1-1, with D possibly TRBD1 on 5 matching bases. Trimming took 0 bases from V and 2 from J, leaving 11 bases between them. CDR1 SGHRS and CDR2 YFSETQ come from the germline V gene. The CDR3 runs 15 residues.

Ten or more counts support this clonotype. This chain links TRBV7-9 with TRBJ2-7; 9 positions agree with TRBD1. The CDR3 is 14 amino acids. The germline CDR1 and CDR2 sequences are SEHNR and FQNEAQ (reference sequence). Germline trimming cut 5 bases from V and 3 bases from J; bases unmatched to any gene: 5. CDR3 sequence (DNA): TGTGCCAGCAGCCGGGGACAGGGAGGCTACGAGCAGTACTTC. Its protein is CASSRGQGGYEQYF.